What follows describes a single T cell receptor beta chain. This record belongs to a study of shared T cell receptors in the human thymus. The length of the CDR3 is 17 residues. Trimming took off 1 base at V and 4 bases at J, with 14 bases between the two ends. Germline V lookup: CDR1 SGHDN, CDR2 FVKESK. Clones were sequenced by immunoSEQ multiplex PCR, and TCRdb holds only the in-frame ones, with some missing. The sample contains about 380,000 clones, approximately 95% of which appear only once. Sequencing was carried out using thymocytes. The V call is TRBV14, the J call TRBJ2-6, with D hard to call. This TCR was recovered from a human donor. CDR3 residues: CASSQAPPLHGANVLTF. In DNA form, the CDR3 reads TGTGCCAGCAGCCAAGCCCCACCGCTCCACGGGGCCAACGTCCTGACTTTC.